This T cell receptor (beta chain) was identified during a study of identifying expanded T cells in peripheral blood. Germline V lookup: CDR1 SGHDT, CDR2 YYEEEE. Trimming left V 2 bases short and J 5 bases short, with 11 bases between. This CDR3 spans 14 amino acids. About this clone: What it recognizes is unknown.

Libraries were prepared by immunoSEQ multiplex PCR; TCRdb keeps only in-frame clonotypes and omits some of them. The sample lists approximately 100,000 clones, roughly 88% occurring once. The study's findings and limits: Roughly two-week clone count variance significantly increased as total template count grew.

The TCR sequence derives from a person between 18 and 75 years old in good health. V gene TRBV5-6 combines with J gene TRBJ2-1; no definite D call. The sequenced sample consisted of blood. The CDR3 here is CASSFFGWDNEQFF. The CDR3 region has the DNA TGTGCCAGCAGCTTTTTTGGCTGGGACAATGAGCAGTTCTTC.